These 31 T cell receptor beta chains originate from one sample sequenced in a study of T-cell reconstitution after alpha-beta-depleted transplantation in children. As it was prepared, the TCRbeta library received unique molecular identifiers. TCRdb analysed the PCR reads with MiXCR anew, one entry per CDR3 protein. The profile covers about 300,000 distinct CDR3 sequences, with 9.5% to 13% appearing a single time and about 8% taken by the ten largest. The sequenced sample was PBMCs, obtained before TCRalphabeta/CD19-depleted stem cell transplant. The receptors come from a boy younger than two with acute myeloid leukemia, due to receive a stem cell transplant.

This clonotype was seen only a few times. The gene calls are TRBV27 and TRBJ2-6; D might be TRBD1 (6 bases). The length of the CDR3 is 14 residues. V was cut by 6 bases and J by 4 bases, with 10 bases left in between. In germline, CDR1 is MNHEY, CDR2 SMNVEV (reference sequence). The CDR3 spells CASRQGTGANVLTF. The CDR3 DNA sequence: TGTGCCAGCAGACAGGGAACCGGGGCCAACGTCCTGACTTTC.

This clonotype has a count of ten or more. This chain uses TRBV7-3 with TRBJ2-7; TRBD1 aligns across 10 bases. Germline assignment: CDR1 SGHTA and CDR2 FQGTGA. This CDR3 has 15 amino acids. Trimming removed 5 bases from V and 0 bases from J; junction bases left unmatched: 4. The CDR3 coding sequence is TGTGCCAGCAGCCGGACAGGGGGTGCCTCCTACGAGCAGTACTTC. Its translation: CASSRTGGASYEQYF.

The chain combines TRBV29-1 with TRBJ2-2; D gene unclear. V lost 5 bases and J lost 2, with 12 bases in between. The CDR3 sequence is 14 residues long. Germline values: CDR1 SQVTM, CDR2 ANQGSEA. Here the CDR3 reads CSVPGPINTGELFF. CDR3 coding DNA: TGCAGCGTTCCGGGCCCCATAAACACCGGGGAGCTGTTTTTT.

This clonotype was counted between two and nine times. This chain joins TRBV10-3 and TRBJ1-5; no definite D call. With 0 bases removed from V and 0 bases from J, the gap between germline ends came to 15 bases. The germline V gene has CDR1 ENHRY and CDR2 SYGVKD. The CDR3 runs to 18 residues. The CDR3 sequence: CAISESSNAGYSNQPQHF. CDR3 coding DNA: TGTGCCATCAGTGAGTCTTCTAACGCGGGATATAGCAATCAGCCCCAGCATTTT.

This chain connects TRBV11-2 to TRBJ2-7, with D tentatively TRBD1 (5 bases). Germline CDR1 and CDR2: SGHAT and FQNNGV. Trimming cost V 5 bases and J 6 bases, with 11 bases left between them. The CDR3 totals 12 residues. The CDR3: CASSKGAVEQYF. DNA of the CDR3: TGTGCCAGCAGCAAAGGGGCGGTCGAGCAGTACTTC.

About this clonotype itself: The junction and the germline gene differ at one end; a read error may be behind it. The chain combines TRBV2 with TRBJ2-7; 12 nucleotides match TRBD1. The CDR3 runs 17 residues. Germline CDR1 and CDR2: SNHLY and FYNNEI. CDR3 DNA sequence: TGTGCCAGCCGCTTCACTTCGGGGACAGGGGGCTTGGACGAGCTGTACTTC. Translated: CASRFTSGTGGLDELYF.

The table lists this clonotype with many counts. The chain uses TRBV20-1 and TRBJ1-4; D not certain. V lost 3 bases to trimming and J lost 8 bases, with 7 bases between them. CDR3 size: 11 residues. The germline gives CDR1 DFQATT, CDR2 SNEGSKA (reference sequence). The CDR3 DNA reads TGCAGTGCTAGGGGCACAGAAAAACTGTTTTTT. Amino acid sequence: CSARGTEKLFF.

In regard to this clonotype: Given a much more abundant clone one base away, this may be a read error. The rearrangement links TRBV28 to TRBJ1-2; unclear D gene. The germline CDR1 and CDR2 sequences are MDHEN and SYDVKM. Trimming removed 2 bases from V and 7 bases from J, with 8 bases in between. This CDR3 has 12 amino acids. CDR3 in DNA: TGTGCCAGCAGTTTAGACGGGCGTGGCTACACCTTC. This translates into CASSLDGRGYTF.

This clonotype came up many times. The chain carries TRBV12-3 or TRBV12-4 and TRBJ1-1, with TRBD1 matching over 11 bases. The ends lost 4 bases at V and 0 bases at J; junction bases unmatched: 7. This CDR3 spans 17 amino acids. DNA of the CDR3: TGTGCCAGCAGTTACCGGGACAGGGGGGGGCTGAACACTGAAGCTTTCTTT. This translates into CASSYRDRGGLNTEAFF.

There are many counts of this clonotype. CDR3 in DNA: TGTGCCAGCAGTTCCCGGGGATCCCGGGGCTCTGGAAACACCATATATTTT. Encoded protein: CASSSRGSRGSGNTIYF. The rearrangement uses TRBV12-3 or TRBV12-4 and TRBJ1-3; D is unresolved. V dropped 4 bases and J dropped 0 bases, with 16 bases sitting between them. The CDR3 runs 17 residues.

This clonotype was seen repeatedly, ten times or more. The CDR3 is CASSLLQGLSSYEQYF. CDR3 nucleotide sequence: TGCGCCAGCAGCTTACTTCAGGGCCTGAGCTCCTACGAGCAGTACTTC. V and J are TRBV5-1 and TRBJ2-7; D may be TRBD1 (5 bases). V lost 2 bases and J 0 bases, leaving 15 bases between the germline ends. This CDR3 comprises 16 residues. CDR1 is SGHRS, CDR2 YFSETQ, per germline.

A note on this clonotype: A much larger clone differs from this one at a single base, so this may be a read error. This chain joins TRBV20-1 and TRBJ2-5; D may match TRBD1 or TRBD2 (5 bases each). CDR1 is DFQATT and CDR2 is SNEGSKA in the germline V gene (reference sequence). The CDR3 contains 13 residues. CDR3 protein: CSARAGRQETLYF. DNA of the CDR3: TGCAGTGCTAGAGCGGGGCGGCAAGAGACCCTGTACTTC.

Comments on this clonotype: This likely comes from a read error, as the CDR3 has no conserved phenylalanine or tryptophan at its end. The rearrangement joins TRBV10-3 to TRBJ2-7; TRBD1 is a possible D gene (6 bases). CDR3 length: 15 amino acids. V lost 6 bases, J lost 3 bases, and 18 bases lay in between. Germline V CDR1 and CDR2: ENHRY, SYGVKD. The CDR3 loop reads CAISSPSGTLYEQYS. Written as DNA, the CDR3 is TGTGCCATCAGCTCCCCAAGTGGGACACTCTACGAGCAGTACTCC.

This chain uses TRBV5-5 with TRBJ2-2; D possibly corresponds to TRBD2 (6 bases). Germline CDR1 reads SGHKS; CDR2 reads YYEKEE (reference sequence). The CDR3 covers 17 residues. The V gene lost 5 bases and the J gene lost 3 bases, with 20 bases spanning the gap. This CDR3 reads CASSPGGASEYTGELFF. CDR3 DNA sequence: TGTGCCAGCAGTCCGGGTGGGGCTAGCGAGTACACCGGGGAGCTGTTTTTT.

The J gene is TRBJ2-3, the V gene TRBV20-1; perhaps D is TRBD1 or TRBD2 (5 bases each). The CDR3 is made up of 13 amino acids. The germline V gene encodes CDR1 DFQATT and CDR2 SNEGSKA (reference sequence). The germline V and J ends were trimmed by 5 bases and 2 bases, with 11 bases remaining between them. CDR3 residues: CSASGTNTDTQYF. DNA of the CDR3: TGCAGTGCTTCCGGGACCAACACAGATACGCAGTATTTT.

This clonotype was seen ten or more times. The J gene is TRBJ2-1, the V gene TRBV11-2; 9 bases agree with TRBD1. CDR1 and CDR2 (germline): SGHAT, FQNNGV. V shed 9 bases, J shed 3 bases, and the junction held 9 bases outside the gene matches. This CDR3 region has 15 residues. The CDR3, as DNA: TGTGCCAGTAGGACAGGGGTCTTGGTCTACAATGAGCAGTTCTTC. Encoded protein: CASRTGVLVYNEQFF.

Ten or more counts support this clonotype. The V and J genes are TRBV11-2 and TRBJ2-5; 7 bases agree with TRBD1. Per germline, CDR1 SGHAT and CDR2 FQNNGV. V gave up 5 bases and J gave up 2 bases; unmatched junction bases: 8. The CDR3 is made up of 15 amino acids. CDR3 DNA: TGTGCCAGCAGCCTGAGGGACAGAAGACAAGAGACCCAGTACTTC. Translating it yields CASSLRDRRQETQYF.

This chain links TRBV19 with TRBJ2-1; D may correspond to TRBD1 or TRBD2 (5 bases each). CDR3 length: 16 amino acids. Trimming removed 7 bases from V and 4 bases from J, with 20 bases in between. Germline V lookup: CDR1 LNHDA, CDR2 SQIVND (reference sequence). CDR3 region: CASTHRDALSYNEQFF. CDR3 nucleotides: TGTGCCAGTACCCACCGGGACGCCTTGTCGTACAATGAGCAGTTCTTC.

This clonotype has ten or more counts. The chain is built from TRBV6-5 and TRBJ2-7; 8 bases are a match to TRBD1. The CDR3 runs 15 residues. The J segment lost 3 bases and the V segment lost 6 bases, leaving 10 bases of the junction unmatched. CDR1 MNHEY and CDR2 SVGAGI come from the germline V gene. The chain's CDR3 is CASSRRDRGVYEQYF. CDR3 bases: TGTGCCAGCAGCCGCCGAGACAGGGGCGTCTACGAGCAGTACTTC.

V and J are TRBV7-9 and TRBJ2-1; 10 positions agree with TRBD1. Germline assignment: CDR1 SEHNR and CDR2 FQNEAQ (reference sequence). This CDR3 spans 15 amino acids. Trimming took 7 bases from V and 6 from J; bases not matched to a gene: 9. CDR3 sequence reads: CASTLRGTGANEQFF. Written as DNA, the CDR3 is TGTGCCAGCACCCTAAGAGGGACAGGGGCCAATGAGCAGTTCTTC. Full variable domain (missing parts from reference TRBV7-9 and TRBJ2-1): DTGVSQNPRHKITKRGQNVTFRCDPISEHNRLYWYRQTLGQGPEFLTYFQNEAQLEKSRLLSDRFSAERPKGSFSTLEIQRTEQGDSAMYLCASTLRGTGANEQFFGPGTRLTVL.

There are a few counts of this clonotype. J is TRBJ1-1 and V is TRBV5-1; D gene uncertain. Germline V gives CDR1 SGHRS, CDR2 YFSETQ. This CDR3 is built from 14 residues. V was shortened by 1 base and J by 4 bases, with 11 bases between the two germline ends. CDR3 nucleotide sequence: TGCGCCAGCAGCTTGCCAGGCGTGGCCACTGAAGCTTTCTTT. This codes for CASSLPGVATEAFF.

In its sample, this clonotype was seen many times. This sequence joins TRBV20-1 and TRBJ1-1, with D unclear. This CDR3 is built from 11 residues. The germline V gene encodes CDR1 DFQATT and CDR2 SNEGSKA (reference sequence). The CDR3 is CNPILNTEAFF. CDR3 coding DNA: TGCAACCCGATACTGAACACTGAAGCTTTCTTT.

This clonotype was recorded many times. V usage is TRBV7-9 and J usage is TRBJ2-7; 7 bases agree with TRBD1. The J segment lost 2 bases and the V segment lost 5 bases, leaving 3 bases of the junction unmatched. Germline CDR1 SEHNR, CDR2 FQNEAQ (reference sequence). The CDR3 extends over 13 amino acids. CDR3 bases: TGTGCCAGCAGCCATCAGGGGGCCTACGAGCAGTACTTC. Protein product: CASSHQGAYEQYF.

Points on this clonotype: A read error is possible here, since a much larger clone lies one base away. The chain joins TRBV6-5 to TRBJ1-4, with 8 positions matching TRBD1. CDR1 and CDR2 from the germline V gene are MNHEY and SVGAGI. V dropped 2 bases and J dropped 5; count of bases not matched to a gene: 4. CDR3 size: 15 residues. The CDR3 sequence: CASSYGTGRNEKLFF. As DNA, the CDR3 is TGTGCCAGCAGTTACGGGACAGGTCGCAATGAAAAACTGTTTTTT.

V gene TRBV11-1 combines with J gene TRBJ2-5; possibly TRBD2 for D (6 bases). Trimming took 3 bases from V and 2 from J, leaving 7 bases between them. There are 13 residues in the CDR3. Germline CDR1 SGHAT, CDR2 FQDESV (reference sequence). The CDR3 region is CASSFGTQETQYF. For the CDR3, the DNA is TGTGCCAGCAGCTTCGGGACTCAAGAGACCCAGTACTTC.

The gene calls are TRBV20-1 and TRBJ2-7, with 12 bases that match TRBD2. The germline V gene encodes CDR1 DFQATT and CDR2 SNEGSKA (reference sequence). The CDR3 spans 18 residues. The CDR3 is CCARDLRLAGAARNEQYF. The CDR3 DNA reads as TGCTGCGCTAGAGATTTAAGACTAGCGGGAGCCGCTAGGAACGAGCAGTACTTC.

Notes on this clonotype: Without the conserved terminal phenylalanine or tryptophan, this CDR3 likely stems from a read error. The V gene is TRBV27, the J gene TRBJ1-1; TRBD1 might be the D (6 bases). CDR3 length equals 15 residues. V was pared by 5 bases and J by 6 bases, with 19 bases between. The germline gives CDR1 MNHEY, CDR2 SMNVEV (reference sequence). The CDR3 region has the DNA TGTGCCAGCAGTCCATCGCCTTACAGGGCGGCTGAAGCTTTCCTT. Its protein product is CASSPSPYRAAEAFL.

Regarding this clonotype: Its ends do not fully match the called genes, so a read error is possible. The chain is built from TRBV20-1 and TRBJ2-3; D possibly corresponds to TRBD1 (5 bases). The CDR3 loop spans 13 amino acids. The V gene's germline CDR1 is DFQATT and CDR2 SNEGSKA (reference sequence). CDR3 protein: CSAAEWGTHTEYF. CDR3 DNA: TGCAGTGCGGCTGAGTGGGGCACACATACGGAGTATTTT.

The sample holds many counts of this clonotype. This chain links TRBV12-3 or TRBV12-4 with TRBJ2-4; no clear D. V lost 2 bases and J 8 bases, leaving 10 bases between the germline ends. The CDR3 length is 13 residues. CDR3 loop: CASSLTRRDIQYF. CDR3 in DNA: TGTGCCAGCAGTTTAACACGTCGGGACATTCAGTACTTC.

On this clonotype: A much larger clone is a single base away; this may be a read error. The rearrangement joins TRBV28 to TRBJ1-1; 9 bases are shared with TRBD1. Trimming took 10 bases from V and 4 from J; bases not matched to a gene: 10. The CDR3 is 14 amino acids. Germline-derived CDR1 and CDR2 are MDHEN and SYDVKM. The CDR3 nucleotides are TGTGCCATCAGGGAGACAGGGGGGTCCACTGAAGCTTTCTTT. This sequence encodes CAIRETGGSTEAFF.

This clonotype has a count of ten or more. The genes are TRBV12-3 or TRBV12-4 and TRBJ2-3; D gene unclear. V lost 0 bases and J lost 2, with 12 bases in between. The CDR3 sequence is 16 residues long. The CDR3 sequence: CASSLAYRRPTDTQYF. Written as DNA, the CDR3 is TGTGCCAGCAGTTTAGCGTACCGACGGCCCACAGATACGCAGTATTTT.